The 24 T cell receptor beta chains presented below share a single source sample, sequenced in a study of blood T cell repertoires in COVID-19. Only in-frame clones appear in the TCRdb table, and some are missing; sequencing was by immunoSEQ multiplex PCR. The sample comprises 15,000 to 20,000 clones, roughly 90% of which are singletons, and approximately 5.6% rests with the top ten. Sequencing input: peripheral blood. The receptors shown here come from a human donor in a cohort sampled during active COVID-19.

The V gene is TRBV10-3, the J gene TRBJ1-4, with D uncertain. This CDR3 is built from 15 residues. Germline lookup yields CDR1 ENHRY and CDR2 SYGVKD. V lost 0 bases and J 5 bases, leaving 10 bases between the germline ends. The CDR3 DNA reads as TGTGCCATCAGTGAGTCCACGACTGCGAATGAAAAACTGTTTTTT. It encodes CAISESTTANEKLFF.

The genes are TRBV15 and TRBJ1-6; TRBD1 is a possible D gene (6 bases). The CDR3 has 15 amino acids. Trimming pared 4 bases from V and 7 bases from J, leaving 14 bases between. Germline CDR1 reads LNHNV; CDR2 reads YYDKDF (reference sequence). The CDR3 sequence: CATSTTGSYNSPLHF. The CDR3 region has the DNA TGTGCCACCAGCACTACAGGGAGTTACAATTCACCCCTCCACTTT.

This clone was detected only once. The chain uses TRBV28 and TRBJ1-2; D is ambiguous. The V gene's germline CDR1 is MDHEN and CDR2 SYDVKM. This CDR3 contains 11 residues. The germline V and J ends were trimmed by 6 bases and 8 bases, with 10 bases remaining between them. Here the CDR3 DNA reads TGTGCCAGCAGCCAGATCTGGGGCTACACCTTC. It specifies CASSQIWGYTF.

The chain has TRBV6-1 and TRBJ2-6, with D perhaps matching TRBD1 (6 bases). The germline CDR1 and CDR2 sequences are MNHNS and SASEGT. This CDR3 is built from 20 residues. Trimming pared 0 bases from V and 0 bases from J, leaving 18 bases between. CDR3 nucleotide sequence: TGTGCCAGCAGTGAAGCGCTTGGGGGCTTTACCTTCTCTGGGGCCAACGTCCTGACTTTC. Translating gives CASSEALGGFTFSGANVLTF.

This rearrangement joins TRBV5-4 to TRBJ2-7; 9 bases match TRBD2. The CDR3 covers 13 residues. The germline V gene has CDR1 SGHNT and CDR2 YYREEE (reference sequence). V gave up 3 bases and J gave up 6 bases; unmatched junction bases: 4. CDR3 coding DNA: TGTGCCAGCAGCTCGGGACTAGCTCCCGAGCAGTACTTC. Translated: CASSSGLAPEQYF.

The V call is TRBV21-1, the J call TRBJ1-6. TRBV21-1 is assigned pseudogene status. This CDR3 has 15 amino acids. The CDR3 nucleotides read TGTGCCAGCAGCAAGTTCGGGTTGGTTAATTCACCCCTCCACTTT. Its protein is CASSKFGLVNSPLHF.

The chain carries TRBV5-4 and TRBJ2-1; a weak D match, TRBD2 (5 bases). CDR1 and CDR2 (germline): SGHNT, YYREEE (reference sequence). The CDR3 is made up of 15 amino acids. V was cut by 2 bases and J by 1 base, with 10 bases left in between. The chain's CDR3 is CASSFLRGSYNEQFF. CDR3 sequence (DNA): TGTGCCAGCAGCTTTTTGCGCGGGTCCTACAATGAGCAGTTCTTC.

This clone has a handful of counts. CDR3 sequence reads: CASSTWEPAYEQYF. CDR3 coding DNA: TGTGCCAGCAGCACCTGGGAGCCCGCCTACGAGCAGTACTTC. This chain connects TRBV6-5 to TRBJ2-7, with D possibly TRBD2 on 5 matching bases. The ends were cut back, 6 bases at V and 2 bases at J, with 14 bases in the middle. The germline CDR1 and CDR2 sequences are MNHEY and SVGAGI. This CDR3 is built from 14 residues.

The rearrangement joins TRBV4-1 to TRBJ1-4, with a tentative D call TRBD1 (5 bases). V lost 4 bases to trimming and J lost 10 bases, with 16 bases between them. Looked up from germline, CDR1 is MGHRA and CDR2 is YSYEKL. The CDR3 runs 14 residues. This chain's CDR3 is CASSLRFGGGKLFF. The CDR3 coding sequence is TGCGCCAGCAGCCTAAGATTTGGCGGGGGAAAACTGTTTTTT.

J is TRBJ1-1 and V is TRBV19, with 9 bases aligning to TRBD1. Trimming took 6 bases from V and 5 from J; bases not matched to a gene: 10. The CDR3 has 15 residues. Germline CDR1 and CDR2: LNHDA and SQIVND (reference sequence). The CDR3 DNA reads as TGTGCCAGTAGCACCCCGGGACAGGGTTGGACTGAAGCTTTCTTT. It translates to CASSTPGQGWTEAFF.

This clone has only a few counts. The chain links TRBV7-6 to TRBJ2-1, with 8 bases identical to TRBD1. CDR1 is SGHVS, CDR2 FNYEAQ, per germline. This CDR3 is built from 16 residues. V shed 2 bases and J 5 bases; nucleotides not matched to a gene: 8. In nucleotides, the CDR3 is TGTGCCAGCAGCTTACTCTCGCCAGGGGGCCACAATGAGCAGTTCTTC. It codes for CASSLLSPGGHNEQFF.

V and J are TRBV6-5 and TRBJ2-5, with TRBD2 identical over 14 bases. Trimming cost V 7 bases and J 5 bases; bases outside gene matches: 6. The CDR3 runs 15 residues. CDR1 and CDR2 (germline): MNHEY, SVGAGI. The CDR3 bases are TGTGCCAGCAAGGGACTAGCGGGAGCTAGTGAGACCCAGTACTTC. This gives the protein CASKGLAGASETQYF.

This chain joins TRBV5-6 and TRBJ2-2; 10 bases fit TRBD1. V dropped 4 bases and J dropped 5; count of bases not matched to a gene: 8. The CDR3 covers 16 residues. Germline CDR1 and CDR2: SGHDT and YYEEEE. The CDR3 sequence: CASSGRTGGTTGELFF. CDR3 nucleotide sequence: TGTGCCAGCAGCGGGAGGACAGGGGGAACTACCGGGGAGCTGTTTTTT.

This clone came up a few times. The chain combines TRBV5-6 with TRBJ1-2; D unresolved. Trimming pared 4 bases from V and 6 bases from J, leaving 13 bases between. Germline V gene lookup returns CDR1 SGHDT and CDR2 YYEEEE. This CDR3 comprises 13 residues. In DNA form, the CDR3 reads TGTGCCAGCAGCAACCTAGGGAGGGATGGCTACACCTTC. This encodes CASSNLGRDGYTF.

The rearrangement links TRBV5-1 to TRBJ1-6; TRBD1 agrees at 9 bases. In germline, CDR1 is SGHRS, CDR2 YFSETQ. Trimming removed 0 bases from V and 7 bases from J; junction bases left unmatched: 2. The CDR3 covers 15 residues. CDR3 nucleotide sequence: TGCGCCAGCAGCTTGGCCGGGACAGGGAATTCACCCCTCCACTTT. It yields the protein CASSLAGTGNSPLHF.

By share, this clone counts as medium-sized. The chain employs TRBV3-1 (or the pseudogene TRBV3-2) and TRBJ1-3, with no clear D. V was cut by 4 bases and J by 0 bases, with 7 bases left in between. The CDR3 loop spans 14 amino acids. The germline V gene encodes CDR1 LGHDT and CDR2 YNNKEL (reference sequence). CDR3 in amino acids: CASSLGRSGNTIYF. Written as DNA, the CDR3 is TGTGCCAGCAGCCTGGGCCGCTCTGGAAACACCATATATTTT.

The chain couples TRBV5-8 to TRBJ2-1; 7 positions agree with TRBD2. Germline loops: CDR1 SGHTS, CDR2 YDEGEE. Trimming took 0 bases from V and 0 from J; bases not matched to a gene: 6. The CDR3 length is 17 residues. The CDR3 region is CASSLEGGSLSYNEQFF. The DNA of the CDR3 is TGTGCCAGCAGCTTGGAAGGCGGGAGCCTCTCCTACAATGAGCAGTTCTTC. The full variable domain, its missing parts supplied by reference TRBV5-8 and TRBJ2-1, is EAGVTQSPTHLIKTRGQQATLRCSPISGHTSVYWYQQALGLGLQFLLWYDEGEERNRGNFPPRFSGRQFPNYSSELNVNALELEDSALYLCASSLEGGSLSYNEQFFGPGTRLTVL.

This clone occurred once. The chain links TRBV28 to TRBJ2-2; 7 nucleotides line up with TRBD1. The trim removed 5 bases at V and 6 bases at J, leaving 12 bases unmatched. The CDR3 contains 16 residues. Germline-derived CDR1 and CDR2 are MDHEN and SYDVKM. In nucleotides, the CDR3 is TGTGCCAGCAGTCGGACCGGGACAGTATTTTCCGGGGAGCTGTTTTTT. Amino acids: CASSRTGTVFSGELFF. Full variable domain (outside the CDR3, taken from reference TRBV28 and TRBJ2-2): DVKVTQSSRYLVKRTGEKVFLECVQDMDHENMFWYRQDPGLGLRLIYFSYDVKMKEKGDIPEGYSVSREKKERFSLILESASTNQTSMYLCASSRTGTVFSGELFFGEGSRLTVL.

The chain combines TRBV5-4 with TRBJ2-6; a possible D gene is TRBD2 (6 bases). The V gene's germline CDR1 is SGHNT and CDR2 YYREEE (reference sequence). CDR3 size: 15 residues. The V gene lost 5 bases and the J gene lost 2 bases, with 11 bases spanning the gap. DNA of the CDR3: TGTGCCAGCAGGGGGGGAATTGCTGGGGCCAACGTCCTGACTTTC. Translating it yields CASRGGIAGANVLTF. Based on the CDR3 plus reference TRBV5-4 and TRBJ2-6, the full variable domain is ETGVTQSPTHLIKTRGQQVTLRCSSQSGHNTVSWYQQALGQGPQFIFQYYREEENGRGNFPPRFSGLQFPNYSSELNVNALELDDSALYLCASRGGIAGANVLTFGAGSRLTVL.

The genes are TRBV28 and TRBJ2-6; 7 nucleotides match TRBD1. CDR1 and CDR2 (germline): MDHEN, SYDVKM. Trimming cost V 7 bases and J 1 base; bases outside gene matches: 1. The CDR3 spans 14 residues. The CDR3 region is CASNRGSGANVLTF. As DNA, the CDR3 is TGTGCCAGCAACAGGGGTTCTGGGGCCAACGTCCTGACTTTC.

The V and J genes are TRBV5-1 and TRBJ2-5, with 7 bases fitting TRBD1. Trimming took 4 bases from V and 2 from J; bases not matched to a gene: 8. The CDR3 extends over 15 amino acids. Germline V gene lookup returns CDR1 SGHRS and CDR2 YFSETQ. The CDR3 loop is CASSPPTGMQETQYF. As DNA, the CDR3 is TGCGCCAGCAGCCCCCCGACAGGGATGCAAGAGACCCAGTACTTC.

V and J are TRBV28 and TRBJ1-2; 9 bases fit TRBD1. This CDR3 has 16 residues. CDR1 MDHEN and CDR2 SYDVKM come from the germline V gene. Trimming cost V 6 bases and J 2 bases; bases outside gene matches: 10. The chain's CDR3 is CASSMFWDRDNYGYTF. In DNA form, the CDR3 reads TGTGCCAGCAGCATGTTCTGGGACAGGGACAACTATGGCTACACCTTC.

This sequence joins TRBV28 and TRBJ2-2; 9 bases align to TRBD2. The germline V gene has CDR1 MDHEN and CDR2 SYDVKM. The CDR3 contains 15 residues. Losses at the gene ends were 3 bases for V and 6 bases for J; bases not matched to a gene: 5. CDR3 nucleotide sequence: TGTGCCAGCAGTTTCCTAGCGGGAATCTCCGGGGAGCTGTTTTTT. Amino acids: CASSFLAGISGELFF.

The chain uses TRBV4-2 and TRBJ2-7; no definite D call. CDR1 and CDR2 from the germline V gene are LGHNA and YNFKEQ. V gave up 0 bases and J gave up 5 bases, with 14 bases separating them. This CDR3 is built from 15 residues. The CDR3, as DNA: TGTGCCAGCAGCCAAGATCTGGTCCTAAACCACGAGCAGTACTTC. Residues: CASSQDLVLNHEQYF.